The 5 T cell receptor beta chains below come from one sample, sequenced in a study of blood T cell repertoires in COVID-19. Repertoires were generated with immunoSEQ multiplex PCR, while TCRdb's copy carries only in-frame clones and drops some. The table lists 150,000 or so clones, about nine tenths of them singletons. The sample comprised peripheral blood. Receptors originate from an older man with acute or convalescent COVID-19.

This chain uses TRBV3-1 (or the pseudogene TRBV3-2) with TRBJ2-1; no reliable D call. The CDR3 is 12 residues long. Per germline, CDR1 LGHDT and CDR2 YNNKEL (reference sequence). Trimming stripped 5 bases from V and 10 bases from J, with 12 bases between. The CDR3 region has the DNA TGTGCCAGCAGCAATGGGCCTGCGGAGCAGTTCTTC. It yields the protein CASSNGPAEQFF.

J is TRBJ2-7 and V is TRBV27; 8 bases are shared with TRBD2. The CDR3 contains 15 residues. CDR1 and CDR2 (germline): MNHEY, SMNVEV (reference sequence). With V trimmed by 1 base and J by 3 bases, 5 bases remained unmatched. The CDR3 DNA sequence: TGTGCCAGCAGTTTATTATACGGGGGGGGCTACGAGCAGTACTTC. The encoded protein is CASSLLYGGGYEQYF.

The chain couples TRBV28 to TRBJ1-2; D ambiguous. CDR3 length equals 14 residues. V was clipped by 8 bases and J by 6 bases, with 19 bases between them. CDR1 and CDR2 from the germline V gene are MDHEN and SYDVKM. The CDR3 nucleotides read TGTGCCAGCCTGTTTGCGGGGAAACGCGATGGCTACACCTTC. This encodes CASLFAGKRDGYTF.

The gene calls are TRBV2 and TRBJ1-1; 9 positions agree with TRBD1. Germline CDR1 SNHLY, CDR2 FYNNEI. The CDR3 has 17 residues. V was clipped by 5 bases and J by 0 bases; unmatched bases: 10. For the CDR3, the DNA is TGTGCCAGCAGTCCCCTACAGGGGGCTAACCTGAACACTGAAGCTTTCTTT. Protein product: CASSPLQGANLNTEAFF.

The chain carries TRBV6-1 and TRBJ1-2, with a possible D match to TRBD1 (5 bases). CDR1 is MNHNS and CDR2 is SASEGT in the germline V gene. V lost 0 bases, J lost 4 bases, and 9 bases lay in between. The CDR3 loop spans 14 amino acids. CDR3 sequence reads: CASSEAGQGYGYTF. The CDR3 DNA sequence: TGTGCCAGCAGTGAAGCGGGGCAGGGCTATGGCTACACCTTC.